The present TCR beta chain was sequenced within a study of molecular identifiers for immune sequencing clone quantification. The CDR3 loop spans 14 amino acids. V was pared by 5 bases and J by 1 base, with 12 bases between. CDR1 PRHDT and CDR2 FYEKMQ come from the germline V gene (reference sequence). TCRdb redid the calling of the PCR reads with MiXCR, one entry per CDR3 protein. The table has about 70,000 distinct CDR3 sequences, 18% seen once. This chain connects TRBV13 to TRBJ2-7; no definite D call. This sequence originates from a human donor in good health. Some libraries in this study had Jurkat cell RNA spiked in. Input material: naive CD8+ T cells from blood, with Jurkat cell RNA spiked in. The subset is: FACS-sorted CD8+CD4-CCR7+CD45RA+ naive T cells. CDR3 in amino acids: CASSTSRRSYEQYF. CDR3 bases: TGTGCCAGCAGCACCTCCAGGAGATCCTACGAGCAGTACTTC.